This T cell receptor beta chain was retrieved from a study of T cells after yellow fever vaccination. Production of TCR cDNA was by 5'RACE template switching, which also added a universal primer site and UMIs. TCRdb independently ran MiXCR on the 5' RACE reads; one entry per CDR3 protein. This table holds about 350,000 distinct CDR3 sequences, 7% to 9% found once. The CDR3 runs to 13 residues. V lost 8 bases and J 2 bases, leaving 9 bases between the germline ends. Germline V gene lookup returns CDR1 SGHAT and CDR2 FQDESV (reference sequence). V is TRBV11-1 and J is TRBJ2-2; no clear D gene. This TCR was sampled from a man between 18 and 29 years old who received the YFV17D yellow fever vaccine. The sequences come from PBMCs, collected roughly 45 days after the first yellow fever vaccination. The CDR3 nucleotides read TGTGCCAGCGGCCCGACTAACACCGGGGAGCTGTTTTTT. Encoded protein: CASGPTNTGELFF.